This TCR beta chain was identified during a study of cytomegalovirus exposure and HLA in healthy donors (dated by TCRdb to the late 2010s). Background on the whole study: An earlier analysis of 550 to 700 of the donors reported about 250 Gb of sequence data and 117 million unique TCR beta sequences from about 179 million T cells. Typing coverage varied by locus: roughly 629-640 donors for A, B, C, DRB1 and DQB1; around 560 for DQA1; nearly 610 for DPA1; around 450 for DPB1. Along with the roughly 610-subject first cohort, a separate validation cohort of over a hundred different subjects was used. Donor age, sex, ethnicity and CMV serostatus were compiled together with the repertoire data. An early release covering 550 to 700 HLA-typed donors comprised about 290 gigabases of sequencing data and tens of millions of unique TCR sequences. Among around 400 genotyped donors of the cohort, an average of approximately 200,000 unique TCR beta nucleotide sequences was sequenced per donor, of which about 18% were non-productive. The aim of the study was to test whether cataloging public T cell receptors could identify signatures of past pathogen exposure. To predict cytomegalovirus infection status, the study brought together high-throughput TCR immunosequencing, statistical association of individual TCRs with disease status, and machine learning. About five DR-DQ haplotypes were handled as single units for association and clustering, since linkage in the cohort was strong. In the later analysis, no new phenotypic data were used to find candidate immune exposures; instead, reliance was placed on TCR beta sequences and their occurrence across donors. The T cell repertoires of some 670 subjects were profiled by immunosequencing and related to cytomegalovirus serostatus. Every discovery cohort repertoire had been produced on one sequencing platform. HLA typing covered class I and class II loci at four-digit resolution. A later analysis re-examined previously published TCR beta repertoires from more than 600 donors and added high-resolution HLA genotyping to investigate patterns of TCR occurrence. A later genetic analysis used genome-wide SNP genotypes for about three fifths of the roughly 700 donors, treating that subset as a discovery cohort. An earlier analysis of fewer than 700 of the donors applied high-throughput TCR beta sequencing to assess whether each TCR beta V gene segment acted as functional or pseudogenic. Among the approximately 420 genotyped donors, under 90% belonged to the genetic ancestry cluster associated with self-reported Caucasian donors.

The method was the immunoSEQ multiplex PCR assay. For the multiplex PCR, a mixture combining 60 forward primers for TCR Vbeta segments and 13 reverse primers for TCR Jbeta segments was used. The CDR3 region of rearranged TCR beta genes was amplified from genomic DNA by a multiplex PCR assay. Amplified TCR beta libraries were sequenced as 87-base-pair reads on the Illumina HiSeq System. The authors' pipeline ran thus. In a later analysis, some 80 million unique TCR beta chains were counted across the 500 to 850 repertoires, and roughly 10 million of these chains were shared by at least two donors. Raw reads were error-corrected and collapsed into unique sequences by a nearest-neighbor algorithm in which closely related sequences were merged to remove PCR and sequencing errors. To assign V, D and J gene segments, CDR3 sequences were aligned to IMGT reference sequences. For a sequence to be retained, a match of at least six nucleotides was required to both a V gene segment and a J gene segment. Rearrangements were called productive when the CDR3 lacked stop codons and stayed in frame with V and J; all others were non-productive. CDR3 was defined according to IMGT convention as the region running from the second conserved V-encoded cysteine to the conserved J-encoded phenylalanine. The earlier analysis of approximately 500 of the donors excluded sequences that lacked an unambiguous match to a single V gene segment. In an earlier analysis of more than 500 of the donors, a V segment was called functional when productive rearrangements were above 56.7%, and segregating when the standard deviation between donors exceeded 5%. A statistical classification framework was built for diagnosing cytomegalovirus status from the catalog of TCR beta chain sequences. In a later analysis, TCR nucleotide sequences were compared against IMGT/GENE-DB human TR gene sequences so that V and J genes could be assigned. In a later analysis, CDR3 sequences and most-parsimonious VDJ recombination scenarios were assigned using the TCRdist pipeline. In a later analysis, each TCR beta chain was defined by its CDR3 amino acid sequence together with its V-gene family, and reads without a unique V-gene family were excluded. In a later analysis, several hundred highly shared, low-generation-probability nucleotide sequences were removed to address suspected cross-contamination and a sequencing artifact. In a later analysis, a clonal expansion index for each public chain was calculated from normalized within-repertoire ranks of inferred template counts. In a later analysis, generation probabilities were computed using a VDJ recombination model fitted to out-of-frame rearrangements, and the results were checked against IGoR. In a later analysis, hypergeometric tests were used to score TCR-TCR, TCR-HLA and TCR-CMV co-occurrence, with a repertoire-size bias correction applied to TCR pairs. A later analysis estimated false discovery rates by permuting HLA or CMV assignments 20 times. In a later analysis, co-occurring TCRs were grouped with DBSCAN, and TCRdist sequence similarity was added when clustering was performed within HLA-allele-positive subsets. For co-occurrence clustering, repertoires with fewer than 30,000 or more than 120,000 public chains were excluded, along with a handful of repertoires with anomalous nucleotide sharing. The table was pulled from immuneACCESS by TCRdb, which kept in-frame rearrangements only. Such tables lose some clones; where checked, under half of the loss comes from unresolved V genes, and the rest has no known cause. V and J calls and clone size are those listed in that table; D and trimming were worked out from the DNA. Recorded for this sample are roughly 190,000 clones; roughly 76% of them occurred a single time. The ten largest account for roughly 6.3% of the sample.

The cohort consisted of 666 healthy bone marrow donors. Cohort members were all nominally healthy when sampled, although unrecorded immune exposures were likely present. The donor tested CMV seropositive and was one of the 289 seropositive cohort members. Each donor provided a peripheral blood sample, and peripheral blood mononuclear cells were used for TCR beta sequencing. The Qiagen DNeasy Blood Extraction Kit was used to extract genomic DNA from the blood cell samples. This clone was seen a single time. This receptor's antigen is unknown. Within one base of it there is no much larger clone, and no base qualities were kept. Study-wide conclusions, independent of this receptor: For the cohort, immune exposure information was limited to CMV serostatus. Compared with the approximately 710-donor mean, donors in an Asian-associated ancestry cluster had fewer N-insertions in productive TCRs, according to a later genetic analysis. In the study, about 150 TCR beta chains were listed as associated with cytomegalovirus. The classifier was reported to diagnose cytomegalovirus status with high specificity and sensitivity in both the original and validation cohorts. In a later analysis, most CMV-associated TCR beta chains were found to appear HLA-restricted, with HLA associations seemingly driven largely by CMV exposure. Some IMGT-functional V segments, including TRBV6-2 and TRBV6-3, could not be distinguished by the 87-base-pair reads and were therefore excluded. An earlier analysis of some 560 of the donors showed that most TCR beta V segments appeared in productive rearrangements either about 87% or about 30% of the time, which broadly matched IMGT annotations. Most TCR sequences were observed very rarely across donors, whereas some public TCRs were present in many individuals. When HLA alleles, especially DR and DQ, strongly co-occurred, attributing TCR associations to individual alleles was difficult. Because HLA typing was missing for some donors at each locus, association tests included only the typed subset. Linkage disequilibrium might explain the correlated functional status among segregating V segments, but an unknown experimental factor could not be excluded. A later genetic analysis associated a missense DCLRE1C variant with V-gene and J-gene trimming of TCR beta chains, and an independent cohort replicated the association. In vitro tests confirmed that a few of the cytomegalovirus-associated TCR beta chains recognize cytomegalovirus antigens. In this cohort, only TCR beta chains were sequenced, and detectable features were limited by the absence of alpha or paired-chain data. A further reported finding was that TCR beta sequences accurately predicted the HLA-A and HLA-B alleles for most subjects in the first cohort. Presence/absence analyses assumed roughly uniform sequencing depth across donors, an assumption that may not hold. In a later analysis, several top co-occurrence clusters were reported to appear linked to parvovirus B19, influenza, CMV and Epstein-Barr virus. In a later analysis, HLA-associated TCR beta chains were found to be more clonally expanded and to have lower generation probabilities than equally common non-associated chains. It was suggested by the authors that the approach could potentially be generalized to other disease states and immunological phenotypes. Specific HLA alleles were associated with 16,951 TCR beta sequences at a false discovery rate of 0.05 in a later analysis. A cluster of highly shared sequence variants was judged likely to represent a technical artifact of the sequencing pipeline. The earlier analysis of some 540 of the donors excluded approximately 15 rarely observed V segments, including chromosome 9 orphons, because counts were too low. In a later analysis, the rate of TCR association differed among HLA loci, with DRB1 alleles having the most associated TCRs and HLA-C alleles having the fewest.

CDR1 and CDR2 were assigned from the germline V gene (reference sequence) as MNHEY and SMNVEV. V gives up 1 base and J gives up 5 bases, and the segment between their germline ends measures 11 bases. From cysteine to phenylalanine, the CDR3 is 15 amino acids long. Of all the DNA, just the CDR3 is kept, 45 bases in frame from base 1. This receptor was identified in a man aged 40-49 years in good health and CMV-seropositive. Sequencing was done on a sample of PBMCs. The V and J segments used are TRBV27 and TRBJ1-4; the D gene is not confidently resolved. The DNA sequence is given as TGTGCCAGCAGTTTATATCGGGGTGTCAATGAAAAACTGTTTTTT. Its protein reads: CASSLYRGVNEKLFF.